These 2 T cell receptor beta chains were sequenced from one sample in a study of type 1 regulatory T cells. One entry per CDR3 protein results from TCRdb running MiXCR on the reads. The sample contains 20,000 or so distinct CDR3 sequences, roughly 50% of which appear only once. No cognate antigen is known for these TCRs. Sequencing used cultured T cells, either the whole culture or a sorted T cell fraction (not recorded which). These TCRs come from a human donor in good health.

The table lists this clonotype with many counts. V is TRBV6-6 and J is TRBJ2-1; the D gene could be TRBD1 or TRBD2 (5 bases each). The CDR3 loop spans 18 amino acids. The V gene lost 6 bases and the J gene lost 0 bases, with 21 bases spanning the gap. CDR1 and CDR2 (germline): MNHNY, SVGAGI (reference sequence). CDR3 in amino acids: CASSPRVGTASSYNEQFF. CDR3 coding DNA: TGTGCCAGCAGCCCAAGAGTAGGGACGGCAAGCTCCTACAATGAGCAGTTCTTC.

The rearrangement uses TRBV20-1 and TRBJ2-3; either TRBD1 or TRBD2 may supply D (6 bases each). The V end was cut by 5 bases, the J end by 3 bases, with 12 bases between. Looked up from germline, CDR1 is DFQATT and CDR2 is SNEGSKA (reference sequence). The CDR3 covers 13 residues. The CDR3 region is CSADRGETDTQYF. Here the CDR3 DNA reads TGCAGTGCTGATAGGGGGGAAACAGATACGCAGTATTTT.